Included here is one T cell receptor (beta chain) sequence, with context. Its antigen is not known. With 60 Vbeta and 13 Jbeta primers, the PCR was carried out. Authors' data handling: Some 10 million of roughly 81 million unique TCR beta chains were shared, per a later count. TCRdb's copy holds only in-frame clones and misses some; the assay was immunoSEQ multiplex PCR. V and J calls and clone size are as listed in that table; D and trimming were resolved from the DNA. This specimen shows 60,000 to 70,000 clones; the ten leading clones hold under 7%. The data originate from a study of cytomegalovirus exposure and HLA in healthy donors. About the research overall: In terms of ancestry, the Caucasian-associated cluster contained roughly four fifths of the 300 to 400 genotyped donors. Whole-study results and caveats: TCR beta chains numbering some 150 were designated cytomegalovirus-associated. Analyzed later, association rates of TCRs varied across HLA loci, with DRB1 most and HLA-C fewest.

The specimen sequenced was PBMCs. The source of this sequence is a young man in good health and CMV-seropositive.

CDR3: CASSGITGGLIDTQYF. For the CDR3, the DNA is TGTGCCAGTAGTGGTATAACGGGAGGGTTGATAGATACGCAGTATTTT. This chain links TRBV19 with TRBJ2-3; TRBD2 agrees at 8 bases. CDR1 and CDR2 from the germline V gene are LNHDA and SQIVND (reference sequence). The CDR3 sequence is 16 residues long. The J segment lost 5 bases and the V segment lost 5 bases, leaving 12 bases of the junction unmatched.